This TCR beta chain was captured in a study of blood T cell repertoires in COVID-19. About the study: Donors in the United States, Italy and Spain gave samples during acute or convalescent COVID-19. PBMCs, B-cell-depleted T cells, or T cells provided the cDNA or gDNA that made up the material.

CDR1 and CDR2 from the germline V gene are MNHEY and SVGAGI. This CDR3 spans 13 amino acids. V was pared by 7 bases and J by 3 bases, with 10 bases between. Authors' processing steps: Estimated nucleated cell counts came from reference gene primer amplification. The method was immunoSEQ multiplex PCR; TCRdb's version includes in-frame clones alone and lacks a portion of them. V and J calls plus clone size are reproduced from that table; the DNA served to infer D and trimming. The table records about 250,000 clones, 83% of them present only once. The clonotype originates from a man in his forties with active or convalescent COVID-19. This rearrangement joins TRBV6-5 to TRBJ1-5, with D possibly being TRBD1 (6 bases). Specimen: peripheral blood. The CDR3 DNA is TGTGCCAGCATAGGACAGCACAATCAGCCCCAGCATTTT. This codes for CASIGQHNQPQHF.